This is a list of T cell receptor beta chains from one sample in a study of OX40 agonist ivuxolimab in advanced cancers. Clones were sequenced by immunoSEQ multiplex PCR, and TCRdb holds only the in-frame ones, with some missing. Of about 51,000 clones listed, around four fifths are singletons. The input for sequencing was CD4+ or CD8+ T cells sorted from blood, taken in a trial of the OX40 agonist ivuxolimab. The receptors derive from an adult with an advanced solid tumor such as melanoma, head and neck, liver or kidney cancer. CDR3s include the opening cysteine and the closing phenylalanine or tryptophan. The D gene is left open where the match is weak. Size tells how often a clone was seen (once, few, many) or the class of an expanded clone, and some rows leave it out.

>TRBV12-5|TRBJ2-5|.|.
TGTGCTAGTGGTTTGGACCCGGACGGGGTAGAGACCCAGTACTTC
CASGLDPDGVETQYF
>TRBV14|TRBJ1-1|.|.
TGTGCCAGCAGCCTGGCCGGGGGGCGCGACACTGAAGCTTTCTTT
CASSLAGGRDTEAFF
>TRBV11-2|TRBJ2-7|once|TRBD2
TGTGCCAGCAGCTCAATAACTAGCGGGGAGTACTTC
CASSSITSGEYF
>TRBV27|TRBJ2-2|few|.
TGTGCCAGCACCAACCTCCTGGCTACCGGGGAGCTGTTTTTT
CASTNLLATGELFF
>TRBV2|TRBJ2-1|.|TRBD2
TGTGCCAGCAGTGGTATAGCGGGAGGCGATGAGCAGTTCTTC
CASSGIAGGDEQFF
>TRBV9|TRBJ2-5|.|TRBD2
TGTGCCAGCAGCGGTTGGTTCGGGGGGGCTCGGGAGACCCAGTACTTC
CASSGWFGGARETQYF
>TRBV7-6|TRBJ2-3|.|.
TGTGCCAGCAGTGCGTGGGCTGATACGCAGTATTTT
CASSAWADTQYF
>TRBV4-1|TRBJ1-2|.|.
TGCGCCAGCAGCCAAGAGATCAGTTCGAGAACCTTC
CASSQEISSRTF
>TRBV27|TRBJ2-1|.|.
TGTGCCAGCATGCAGGGCACATCCTACAATGAGCAGTTCTTC
CASMQGTSYNEQFF
>TRBV7-7|TRBJ2-7|.|.
TGTGCCAGCAGCCCCCGGCAGTCCTACGAGCAGTACTTC
CASSPRQSYEQYF
>TRBV6-7|TRBJ2-7|.|.
TGTGCCAGCAGTTACCGGGGTTTCCCCTCCTACGAGCAGTACTTC
CASSYRGFPSYEQYF
>TRBV5-8|TRBJ2-7|once|TRBD1
TGTGCCAGCAGCCTCGGACAGGGGCACAACTACGAGCAGTACTTC
CASSLGQGHNYEQYF
>TRBV29-1|TRBJ1-4|.|TRBD1
TGCAGCGCCCAGGGGGCTCTAGCTTTAAATGAAAAACTGTTTTTT
CSAQGALALNEKLFF
>TRBV30|TRBJ2-1|few|.
TGTGCCTGGAGCCCTAATCTTGAGGCCAATGAGCAGTTCTTC
CAWSPNLEANEQFF
>TRBV7-9|TRBJ1-5|.|.
TGTGCCAGCAGCTCCCAGGGCGTCGGAGTTCAGCCCCAGCATTTT
CASSSQGVGVQPQHF
>TRBV28|TRBJ2-4|.|.
TGTGCCAGCAGTTTTGTCCTAGCCAAAAACATTCAGTACTTC
CASSFVLAKNIQYF
>TRBV30|TRBJ2-2|.|.
TGTGCCTGGAGCCCTTGGGCCGGTCAAGGGCTGTTTTTT
CAWSPWAGQGLFF
>TRBV6-1|TRBJ2-1|.|TRBD2
TGTGCCAGCAGTGAAGCGCTATCTAGCGGGTCCCTCTTGGATGAGCAGTTCTTC
CASSEALSSGSLLDEQFF
>TRBV19|TRBJ2-1|few|TRBD1
TGTGCCAGTAGTATAGGAGGCCAGGGGGCTTGGAGTGAGCAGTTCTTC
CASSIGGQGAWSEQFF
>TRBV7-9|TRBJ1-2|.|.
TGTGCCAGCAGCGGGGACCAAAACTATGGCTACACCTTC
CASSGDQNYGYTF
>TRBV6-1|TRBJ2-7|.|TRBD2
TGTGCCAGCAGTTGGGCTAGCGGGAGCGGGGTGCAGTACTTC
CASSWASGSGVQYF
>TRBV5-6|TRBJ2-7|once|TRBD1
TGTGCCAGCAGCCACGGGACAGGGGAACTCTACGAGCAGTACTTC
CASSHGTGELYEQYF
>TRBV27|TRBJ1-2|.|.
TGTGCCAGCGGACCCAGGATTAACTATGGCTACACCTTC
CASGPRINYGYTF
>TRBV7-9|TRBJ1-1|.|.
TGTGCCAGCAGCTCAGTCCCAGGGGCTTCGGGGGTGAACACTGAAGCTTTCTTT
CASSSVPGASGVNTEAFF
>TRBV5-6|TRBJ2-7|once|TRBD2
TGTGCCAGCAGCTTGAGGACTAGCGGGGGTCTTAGCTCCTACGAGCAGTACTTC
CASSLRTSGGLSSYEQYF
>TRBV15|TRBJ2-5|.|.
TGTGCCACCAGCAGCAGTCAACCCGAGCAGGGGGGTCTCGAGACCCAGTACTTC
CATSSSQPEQGGLETQYF
>TRBV19|TRBJ2-7|.|TRBD1
TGTGCCAGTAGTTCAAGACAGGGCTACGAGCAGTACTTC
CASSSRQGYEQYF
>TRBV15|TRBJ2-1|.|.
TGTGCCACCAGTGTATTAGAATCGAATGAGCAGTTCTTC
CATSVLESNEQFF
>TRBV27|TRBJ2-2|.|.
TGTGCCAGCAGTTTAGGGGGCGGTACCGGGGAGCTGTTTTTT
CASSLGGGTGELFF
>TRBV4-2|TRBJ2-1|.|.
TGTGCCAGCAGCCAAGGATTACAGGTGGGGGTCTACAATGAGCAGTTCTTC
CASSQGLQVGVYNEQFF
>TRBV7-9|TRBJ2-1|once|TRBD2
TGTGCCAGCAGCGGCCGGACTAGCGGGGGTTATTCCTCCTACAATGAGCAGTTCTTC
CASSGRTSGGYSSYNEQFF
>TRBV28|TRBJ2-1|once|.
TGTGCCAGCAGTTTCCGAAGCTCCTACAATGAGCAGTTCTTC
CASSFRSSYNEQFF
>TRBV7-9|TRBJ2-7|.|TRBD1
TGTGCCAGCAGCCCACCCCAACAGGGGGCTAGTGGAGAGCAGTACTTC
CASSPPQQGASGEQYF
>TRBV5-4|TRBJ2-1|.|.
TGTGCCAGCAGACTCACCGGTGGCTACAATGAGCAGTTCTTC
CASRLTGGYNEQFF
>TRBV4-1|TRBJ1-1|.|.
TGCGCCAGCAGCCGGGCCCCCTTCATGAACACTGAAGCTTTCTTT
CASSRAPFMNTEAFF
>TRBV2|TRBJ2-1|.|.
TGTGCCAGCCGAGGTGACCCCGACAATGAGCAGTTCTTC
CASRGDPDNEQFF
>TRBV6-1|TRBJ2-5|once|.
TGTGCCAGCCCGAGTCTCCAAGAGACCCAGTACTTC
CASPSLQETQYF
>TRBV7-6|TRBJ1-5|.|.
TGTGCCAGCAGCTCAGGGGCGGGAAATCAGCCCCAGCATTTT
CASSSGAGNQPQHF
>TRBV27|TRBJ2-1|few|TRBD1
TGTGCCAGCAGTCCGACAGGGGCAACCTCCTACAATGAGCAGTTCTTC
CASSPTGATSYNEQFF
>TRBV9|TRBJ1-1|.|TRBD1
TGTGCCAGCAGAGACGACAGGGCCGGGGACACTGAAGCTTTCTTT
CASRDDRAGDTEAFF
>TRBV6-5|TRBJ2-7|few|.
TGTGCCGCAGGAGGGGGGACCGACTACGAGCAGTACTTC
CAAGGGTDYEQYF
>TRBV19|TRBJ1-1|.|.
TGTGCCGCCCGGGCCTTGAACACTGAAGCTTTCTTT
CAARALNTEAFF
>TRBV5-5|TRBJ2-7|few|TRBD1
TGTGCCAGCAGCTTGGTACCAGGGGGCTCCTACGAGCAGTACTTC
CASSLVPGGSYEQYF
>TRBV19|TRBJ2-1|.|.
TGTGCCAGTAGTATTCCCGGCTCCTACAATGAGCAGTTCTTC
CASSIPGSYNEQFF
>TRBV6-1|TRBJ2-1|.|.
TGTGCCAGCAGTGGTACAGTATCCAATGAGCAGTTCTTC
CASSGTVSNEQFF
>TRBV7-2|TRBJ2-7|.|.
TGTGCCAGCAGCTTTGGGGGACACGAGCAGTACTTC
CASSFGGHEQYF
>TRBV5-1|TRBJ2-7|.|.
TGCGCCAGCAGCGACGAGTTTGTGGAGGTGGGCGAGCAGTACTTC
CASSDEFVEVGEQYF
>TRBV4-1|TRBJ2-7|.|.
TGCGCCAGCAGCCAAGGAGACGACGAGCAGTACTTC
CASSQGDDEQYF
>TRBV7-3|TRBJ2-2|.|.
TGTGCCAGCAGCTCCGACACCGGGGAGCTGTTTTTT
CASSSDTGELFF
>TRBV2|TRBJ1-5|.|.
TGTGCCAGCAAGCAGGGGTTGGATGGTAGCAATCAGCCCCAGCATTTT
CASKQGLDGSNQPQHF
>TRBV7-9|TRBJ2-1|.|.
TGTGCCAGCAGCCCTATTGGGAGTCGGAATGAGCAGTTCTTC
CASSPIGSRNEQFF
>TRBV9|TRBJ2-7|.|TRBD2
TGTGCCAGCAGCGCTAGCGGGGGAACCTACGAGCAGTACTTC
CASSASGGTYEQYF
>TRBV29-1|TRBJ2-7|.|.
TGCAGCGTTGAAGGGGCGACCTACGAGCAGTACTTC
CSVEGATYEQYF